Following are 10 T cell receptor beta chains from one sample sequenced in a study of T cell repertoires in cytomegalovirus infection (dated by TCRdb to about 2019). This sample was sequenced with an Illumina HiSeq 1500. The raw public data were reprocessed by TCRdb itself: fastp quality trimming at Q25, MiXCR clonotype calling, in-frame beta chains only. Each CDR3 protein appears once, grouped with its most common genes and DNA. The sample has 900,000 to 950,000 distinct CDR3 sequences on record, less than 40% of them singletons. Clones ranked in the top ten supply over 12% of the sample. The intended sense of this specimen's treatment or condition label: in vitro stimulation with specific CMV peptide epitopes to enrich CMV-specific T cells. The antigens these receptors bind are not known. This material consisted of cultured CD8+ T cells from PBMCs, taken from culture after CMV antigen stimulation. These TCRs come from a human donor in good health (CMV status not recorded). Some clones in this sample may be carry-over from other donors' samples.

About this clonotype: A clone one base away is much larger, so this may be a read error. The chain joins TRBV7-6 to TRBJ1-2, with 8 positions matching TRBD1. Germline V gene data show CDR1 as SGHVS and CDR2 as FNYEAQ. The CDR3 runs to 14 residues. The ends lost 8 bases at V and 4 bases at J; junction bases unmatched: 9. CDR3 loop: CASGIQGVSYGYTF. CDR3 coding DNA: TGTGCCAGCGGCATACAGGGGGTCAGCTATGGCTACACCTTC. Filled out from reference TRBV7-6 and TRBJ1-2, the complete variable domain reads GAGVSQSPRYKVTKRGQDVALRCDPISGHVSLYWYRQALGQGPEFLTYFNYEAQQDKSGLPNDRFSAERPEGSISTLTIQRTEQRDSAMYRCASGIQGVSYGYTFGSGTRLTVV.

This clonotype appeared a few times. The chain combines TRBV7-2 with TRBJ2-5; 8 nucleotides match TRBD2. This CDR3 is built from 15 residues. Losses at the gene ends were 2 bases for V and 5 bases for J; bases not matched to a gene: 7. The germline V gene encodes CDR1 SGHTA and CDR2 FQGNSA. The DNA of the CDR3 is TGTGCCAGCAGCTTACACGGGGGGGCGCAGGAGACCCAGTACTTC. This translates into CASSLHGGAQETQYF.

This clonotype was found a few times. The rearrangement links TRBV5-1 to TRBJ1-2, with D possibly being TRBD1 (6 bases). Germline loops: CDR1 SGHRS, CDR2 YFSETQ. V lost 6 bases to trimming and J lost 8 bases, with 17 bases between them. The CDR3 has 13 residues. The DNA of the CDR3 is TGCGCCAGCAAAACTTCAGGGGTCCGCGGCTACACCTTC. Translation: CASKTSGVRGYTF.

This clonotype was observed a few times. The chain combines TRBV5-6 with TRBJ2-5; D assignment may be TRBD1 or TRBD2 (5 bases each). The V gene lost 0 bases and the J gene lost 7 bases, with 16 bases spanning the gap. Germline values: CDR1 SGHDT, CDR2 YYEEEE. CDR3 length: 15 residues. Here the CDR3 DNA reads TGTGCCAGCAGCTTGGTCGAGGCAGGGAGTAGGACCCAGTACTTC. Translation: CASSLVEAGSRTQYF.

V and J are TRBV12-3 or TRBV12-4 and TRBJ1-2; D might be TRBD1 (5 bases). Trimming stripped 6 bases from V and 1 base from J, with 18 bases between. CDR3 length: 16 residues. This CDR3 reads CASRSPGVGVNYGYTF. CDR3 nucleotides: TGTGCCAGCAGGTCGCCGGGGGTGGGAGTTAACTATGGCTACACCTTC.

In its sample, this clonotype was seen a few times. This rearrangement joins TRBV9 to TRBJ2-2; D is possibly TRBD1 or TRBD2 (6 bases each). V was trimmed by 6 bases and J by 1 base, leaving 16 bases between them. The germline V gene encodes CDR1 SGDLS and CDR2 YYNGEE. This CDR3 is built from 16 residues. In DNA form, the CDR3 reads TGTGCCAGCACTCTACCCCGGGGGCAGAACACCGGGGAGCTGTTTTTT. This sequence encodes CASTLPRGQNTGELFF.

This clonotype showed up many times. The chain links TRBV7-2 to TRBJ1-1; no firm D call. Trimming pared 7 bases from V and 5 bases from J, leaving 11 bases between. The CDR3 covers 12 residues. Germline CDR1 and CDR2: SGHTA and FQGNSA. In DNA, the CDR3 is TGTGCCAGCACCAGTCGGGGTACTGAAGCTTTCTTT. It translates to CASTSRGTEAFF.

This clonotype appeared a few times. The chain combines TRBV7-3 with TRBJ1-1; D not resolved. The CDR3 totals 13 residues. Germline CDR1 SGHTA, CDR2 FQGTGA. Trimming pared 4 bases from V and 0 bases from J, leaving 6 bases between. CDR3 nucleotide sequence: TGTGCCAGCAGCTCTAAGATGAACACTGAAGCTTTCTTT. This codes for CASSSKMNTEAFF.

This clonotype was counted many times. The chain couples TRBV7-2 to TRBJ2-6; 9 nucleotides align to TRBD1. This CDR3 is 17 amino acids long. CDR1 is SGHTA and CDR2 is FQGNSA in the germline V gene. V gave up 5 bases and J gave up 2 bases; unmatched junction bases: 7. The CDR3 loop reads CASSKPRDRAGANVLTF. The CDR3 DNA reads TGTGCCAGCAGCAAGCCCCGGGACAGGGCTGGGGCCAACGTCCTGACTTTC.

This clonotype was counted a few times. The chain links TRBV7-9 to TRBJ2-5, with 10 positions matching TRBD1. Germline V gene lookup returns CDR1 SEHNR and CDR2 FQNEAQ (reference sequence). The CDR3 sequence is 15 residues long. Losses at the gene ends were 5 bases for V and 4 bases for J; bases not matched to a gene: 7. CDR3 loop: CASSHPDRGIETQYF. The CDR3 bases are TGTGCCAGCAGCCACCCGGACAGGGGGATAGAGACCCAGTACTTC.